Given below is one TCR beta chain in context. Its antigen remains unknown. The record originates from a study of CD4 T cells in relation to SARS-CoV-2 and coronaviruses. Germline CDR1 reads MNHEY; CDR2 reads SVGEGT. V lost 0 bases and J 6 bases, leaving 12 bases between the germline ends. The CDR3 consists of 15 residues. Study outcomes and limitations: Roughly 65% of donors had memory CD4+ clonotypes crossrecognizing SARS-CoV-2 and common cold coronavirus spike. Samples before the pandemic and after infection were not matched within any donor.

Profiled with immunoSEQ multiplex PCR; TCRdb holds only in-frame clones, not every one. The table shows approximately 59,000 clones, with 87% occurring only once. Unexposed donor CD4+ T cells date from 2011-2018, before the COVID-19 pandemic. Sequenced: memory CD4+ T cells from PBMCs. The chain is built from TRBV6-2 or TRBV6-3 and TRBJ1-5; D is uncertain. The clonotype originates from a human donor in good health. CDR3 nucleotide sequence: TGTGCCAGCAGTTACTCGAAACGGGGAGGTCAGCCCCAGCATTTT. Amino acids: CASSYSKRGGQPQHF.